The 27 T cell receptor beta chains in this list originate from one sample, sequenced in a study of CD8 T cell repertoires and HIV-1 epitope variants. No antigen has been assigned to these receptors. This table comes from immunoSEQ multiplex PCR, and its TCRdb copy is limited to in-frame clones, with some not included. The table lists about 5,600 clones, 50% to 75% of them singletons. Input material: cultured CD8+ T cells derived from PBMCs. Source of these receptors: a male donor with HIV.

V is TRBV27 and J is TRBJ2-1, with D unresolved. The germline gives CDR1 MNHEY, CDR2 SMNVEV (reference sequence). The V gene lost 4 bases and the J gene lost 4 bases, with 8 bases spanning the gap. The CDR3 sequence is 13 residues long. CDR3 sequence: CASSSIGYNEQFF. The CDR3, as DNA: TGTGCCAGCAGTTCGATCGGATACAATGAGCAGTTCTTC.

The chain links TRBV19 to TRBJ2-1, with unresolved D. The CDR3 loop spans 13 amino acids. Per the germline V gene, CDR1 is LNHDA and CDR2 is SQIVND (reference sequence). V was cut by 3 bases and J by 4 bases, with 7 bases left in between. CDR3 nucleotide sequence: TGTGCCAGTAGTATCTTGGGTTACAATGAGCAGTTCTTC. Protein: CASSILGYNEQFF. The full variable domain, completed using reference TRBV19 and TRBJ2-1, is DGGITQSPKYLFRKEGQNVTLSCEQNLNHDAMYWYRQDPGQGLRLIYYSQIVNDFQKGDIAEGYSVSREKKESFPLTVTSAQKNPTAFYLCASSILGYNEQFFGPGTRLTVL.

This clone is a singleton in its sample. The rearrangement joins TRBV29-1 to TRBJ2-3; D remains ambiguous. Germline CDR1 and CDR2: SQVTM and ANQGSEA. V lost 1 base, J lost 1 base, and 3 bases lay in between. This CDR3 spans 12 amino acids. The CDR3 DNA sequence: TGCAGCGTTGAAGGCGGCACAGATACGCAGTATTTT. Amino acid sequence: CSVEGGTDTQYF.

The chain recombines TRBV2 with TRBJ2-5; possibly TRBD2 for D (5 bases). Germline loops: CDR1 SNHLY, CDR2 FYNNEI. The CDR3 totals 15 residues. V shed 6 bases and J shed 2 bases, with 16 bases lying between them. The CDR3 DNA reads as TGTGCCAGCAGCTCCGCCGGGATAGATCAAGAGACCCAGTACTTC. Translating gives CASSSAGIDQETQYF.

The chain couples TRBV7-3 to TRBJ2-3; 10 nucleotides align to TRBD2. Germline values: CDR1 SGHTA, CDR2 FQGTGA. J gave up 5 bases and V 5 bases, and 4 bases lay outside the gene matches. The CDR3 length is 14 residues. The CDR3 region has the DNA TGTGCCAGCAGCAGCGGGGGGGCTTTAGATACGCAGTATTTT. Amino acids: CASSSGGALDTQYF.

The chain joins TRBV4-1 to TRBJ2-1; 9 bases fit TRBD2. CDR3 length: 19 residues. With 2 bases clipped from V and 8 bases from J, the junction kept 19 bases outside the gene matches. Germline V lookup: CDR1 MGHRA, CDR2 YSYEKL. This chain's CDR3 is CASSQPPGRGSGRFDEQFF. The CDR3 coding sequence is TGCGCCAGCAGCCAACCCCCGGGGCGGGGTAGCGGGAGATTTGATGAGCAGTTCTTC.

Only one count was recorded for this clone. This chain connects TRBV28 to TRBJ1-5; the D gene is possibly TRBD1 (5 bases). CDR3 length: 17 amino acids. The germline V gene encodes CDR1 MDHEN and CDR2 SYDVKM. V gave up 7 bases and J gave up 5 bases, with 24 bases separating them. The DNA for the CDR3 is TGTGCCAGCACCCAAGGAGGAGGGGAAGGGGCCCATCAGCCCCAGCATTTT. It specifies CASTQGGGEGAHQPQHF.

This clone was picked up a small number of times. The V call is TRBV2, the J call TRBJ2-7; the D gene is possibly TRBD1 (6 bases). From germline, CDR1 is SNHLY and CDR2 FYNNEI. This CDR3 spans 14 amino acids. V gave up 3 bases and J gave up 5 bases, with 14 bases separating them. The CDR3 is CASSDYGQRDEQYF. CDR3 bases: TGTGCCAGCAGTGACTACGGACAGCGCGACGAGCAGTACTTC.

CDR3 protein: CASSLAFSGTDTQYF. The CDR3 DNA follows: TGTGCCAGCAGCTTAGCGTTTTCTGGCACAGATACGCAGTATTTT. The chain joins TRBV7-8 to TRBJ2-3, with D uncertain. From germline, CDR1 is SGHVS and CDR2 FQNEAQ. This CDR3 region has 15 residues. Trimming removed 0 bases from V and 1 base from J, with 8 bases in between.

This rearrangement joins TRBV4-1 to TRBJ2-7; 11 bases are a match to TRBD1. V was clipped by 1 base and J by 2 bases; unmatched bases: 1. This CDR3 spans 15 amino acids. The germline CDR1 and CDR2 sequences are MGHRA and YSYEKL. The CDR3 sequence: CASSQAGQGAYEQYF. CDR3 in DNA: TGCGCCAGCAGCCAAGCGGGACAGGGGGCCTACGAGCAGTACTTC.

Judged by abundance, this clone is medium-sized. V and J are TRBV2 and TRBJ2-5; TRBD1 might be the D (6 bases). This CDR3 is 15 amino acids long. The V gene lost 3 bases and the J gene lost 7 bases, with 18 bases spanning the gap. Germline V CDR1 and CDR2: SNHLY, FYNNEI. CDR3 sequence: CASSDPDSAWGTQYF. In DNA, the CDR3 is TGTGCCAGCAGTGATCCGGACAGCGCTTGGGGGACCCAGTACTTC. The whole variable domain, remainder taken from reference TRBV2 and TRBJ2-5, is EPEVTQTPSHQVTQMGQEVILRCVPISNHLYFYWYRQILGQKVEFLVSFYNNEISEKSEIFDDQFSVERPDGSNFTLKIRSTKLEDSAMYFCASSDPDSAWGTQYFGPGTRLLVL.

This clone was counted only a few times. The chain joins TRBV5-5 to TRBJ2-1; D gene ambiguous. This CDR3 spans 15 amino acids. Germline-derived CDR1 and CDR2 are SGHKS and YYEKEE (reference sequence). Trimming removed 0 bases at V and 3 bases at J, with 10 bases between. CDR3 region: CASSLGLVDYNEQFF. Written as DNA, the CDR3 is TGTGCCAGCAGCTTGGGGCTCGTGGACTACAATGAGCAGTTCTTC.

The gene calls are TRBV29-1 and TRBJ2-3, with a tentative D call TRBD2 (6 bases). The V end lost 4 bases, the J end lost 2 bases, and 10 bases lay between the germline ends. The CDR3 consists of 13 residues. CDR1 is SQVTM, CDR2 ANQGSEA, per germline. DNA of the CDR3: TGCAGCGTTGGCCCGGGGGACACAGATACGCAGTATTTT. Protein product: CSVGPGDTDTQYF.

The V gene is TRBV28, the J gene TRBJ2-7; D is perhaps TRBD2 (5 bases). With 3 bases removed from V and 3 bases from J, the gap between germline ends came to 9 bases. CDR3 size: 13 residues. Germline-derived CDR1 and CDR2 are MDHEN and SYDVKM. Here the CDR3 DNA reads TGTGCCAGCAGTTTGGGCCGGGACTACGAGCAGTACTTC. Translating it yields CASSLGRDYEQYF.

V usage is TRBV6-5 and J usage is TRBJ2-7; no firm D call. This CDR3 region has 15 residues. The V end was cut by 2 bases, the J end by 3 bases, with 14 bases between. Germline assignment: CDR1 MNHEY and CDR2 SVGAGI. Here the CDR3 reads CASSYRLLVGYEQYF. The DNA of the CDR3 is TGTGCCAGCAGTTACCGACTGCTAGTAGGCTACGAGCAGTACTTC.

The chain recombines TRBV7-9 with TRBJ2-1; 11 bases are shared with TRBD2. Germline V gene sequence: CDR1 SEHNR, CDR2 FQNEAQ (reference sequence). This CDR3 has 15 residues. With V trimmed by 5 bases and J by 5 bases, 5 bases remained unmatched. The CDR3 sequence: CASSQPGLADNEQFF. The CDR3 DNA sequence: TGTGCCAGCAGCCAACCGGGACTAGCGGACAATGAGCAGTTCTTC. The complete variable domain, with remaining parts taken from reference TRBV7-9 and TRBJ2-1, reads DTGVSQNPRHKITKRGQNVTFRCDPISEHNRLYWYRQTLGQGPEFLTYFQNEAQLEKSRLLSDRFSAERPKGSFSTLEIQRTEQGDSAMYLCASSQPGLADNEQFFGPGTRLTVL.

The rearrangement links TRBV7-6 to TRBJ2-7; D may match TRBD1 or TRBD2 (5 bases each). V lost 0 bases to trimming and J lost 3 bases, with 12 bases between them. Germline values: CDR1 SGHVS, CDR2 FNYEAQ. This CDR3 has 15 residues. The CDR3 reads CASSLARGTNYEQYF. The DNA of the CDR3 is TGTGCCAGCAGCTTAGCGCGAGGGACCAACTACGAGCAGTACTTC.

This clone showed up just once. J is TRBJ2-2 and V is TRBV25-1, with no clear D. Trimming cost V 8 bases and J 4 bases, with 5 bases left between them. This CDR3 region has 11 residues. From germline, CDR1 is MGHDK and CDR2 SYGVNS. The CDR3 nucleotides read TGTGCCAGCCATCTCACCGGGGAGCTGTTTTTT. This encodes CASHLTGELFF.

This chain joins TRBV10-2 and TRBJ2-1; the match to TRBD2 covers 9 bases. Germline CDR1 reads WSHSY; CDR2 reads SAAADI. Trimming cost V 6 bases and J 9 bases; bases outside gene matches: 15. The CDR3 covers 16 residues. The CDR3 coding sequence is TGCGCCAGCAGGACTAGCGGAAATTCTTATCCTGCTGAGCAGTTCTTC. Translated: CASRTSGNSYPAEQFF.

The chain couples TRBV6-4 to TRBJ1-2; D gene ambiguous. Trimming left V 5 bases short and J 8 bases short, with 6 bases between. Per germline, CDR1 MRHNA and CDR2 SNTAGT. The CDR3 totals 10 residues. The CDR3 loop is CASSSKGYTF. The CDR3, as DNA: TGTGCCAGCAGTAGTAAGGGCTACACCTTC.

In this sample, this clone turned up once. The rearrangement joins TRBV10-2 to TRBJ2-3; TRBD2 is a possible D gene (7 bases). CDR3 length equals 16 residues. V shed 2 bases and J shed 2 bases, with 14 bases lying between them. Germline V gene data show CDR1 as WSHSY and CDR2 as SAAADI. CDR3 region: CASSEKGGLPTDTQYF. CDR3 coding DNA: TGCGCCAGCAGTGAGAAAGGGGGACTACCCACAGATACGCAGTATTTT.

This clone occurred a few times. The J gene is TRBJ2-1, the V gene TRBV5-5; a possible D gene is TRBD2 (6 bases). The CDR3 loop spans 15 amino acids. V was clipped by 0 bases and J by 10 bases, with 17 bases between them. The germline gives CDR1 SGHKS, CDR2 YYEKEE (reference sequence). CDR3 protein: CASSLDGGMSREQFF. For the CDR3, the DNA is TGTGCCAGCAGCTTGGACGGCGGGATGAGCCGCGAGCAGTTCTTC.

The CDR3 sequence is CASSEQHNEQFF. For the CDR3, the DNA is TGTGCCAGCAGCGAGCAGCACAATGAGCAGTTCTTC. The V and J genes are TRBV5-6 and TRBJ2-1; D is ambiguous. The germline V and J ends were trimmed by 4 bases and 5 bases, with 7 bases remaining between them. The CDR3 runs 12 residues. Germline assignment: CDR1 SGHDT and CDR2 YYEEEE.

This clone was observed a few times. The chain recombines TRBV5-4 with TRBJ1-5; a weak D match, TRBD1 (5 bases). The germline V and J ends were trimmed by 3 bases and 0 bases, with 10 bases remaining between them. The germline V gene encodes CDR1 SGHNT and CDR2 YYREEE (reference sequence). The CDR3 consists of 15 residues. The DNA for the CDR3 is TGTGCCAGCAGCTCGACAGAAGATAGCAATCAGCCCCAGCATTTT. Translated: CASSSTEDSNQPQHF.

J is TRBJ1-3 and V is TRBV9; unclear D gene. Between the trimmed V and J ends, which lost 4 bases and 3 bases, there was a span of 8 bases. Germline V gives CDR1 SGDLS, CDR2 YYNGEE. The CDR3 has 13 residues. The CDR3: CASSSVSGNTIYF. For the CDR3, the DNA is TGTGCCAGCAGCTCAGTCAGTGGAAACACCATATATTTT.

The chain joins TRBV2 to TRBJ2-1, with D possibly called TRBD1 or TRBD2 (6 bases each). V gave up 4 bases and J gave up 8 bases, with 15 bases separating them. Per germline, CDR1 SNHLY and CDR2 FYNNEI. This CDR3 region has 14 residues. CDR3 nucleotide sequence: TGTGCCAGCAGTGTCGAGGGGGGCGGCCATGAGCAGTTCTTC. Its translation: CASSVEGGGHEQFF.

The chain combines TRBV6-6 with TRBJ1-2; D not resolved. The CDR3 spans 15 residues. CDR1 and CDR2 from the germline V gene are MNHNY and SVGAGI (reference sequence). V lost 6 bases to trimming and J lost 3 bases, with 17 bases between them. The CDR3: CASRPGRLGDYGYTF. The CDR3 DNA follows: TGTGCCAGCAGACCCGGGAGGCTCGGGGACTATGGCTACACCTTC.